Listed below are T cell receptor beta chains from one sample, sequenced in a study of blood T cell repertoires in COVID-19. TCRdb's copy holds only in-frame clones and misses some; the assay was immunoSEQ multiplex PCR. This table has 300,000 to 400,000 clones, 70% to 90% appearing once. Sequenced: PBMCs or T cells enriched from blood (not recorded which). Receptors were obtained from a woman younger than 45 with acute COVID-19. CDR3s include the opening cysteine and the closing phenylalanine or tryptophan. D genes are given only for firm matches. Some rows mark clone size as missing; the rest say once, few, many or name a class of expanded clone.

D gene	J gene	V gene	clone size	CDR3 protein	CDR3 DNA
TRBD1	TRBJ2-1	TRBV7-3	NA	CASSLTGTGNNEQFF	TGTGCCAGCAGCTTGACCGGGACAGGCAACAATGAGCAGTTCTTC
TRBD1	TRBJ1-2	TRBV5-1	NA	CASTSGTGGMDGYTF	TGCGCCAGCACCTCGGGGACAGGGGGCATGGATGGCTACACCTTC
NA	TRBJ2-1	TRBV20-1	NA	CSARGGNEQFF	TGCAGTGCTAGAGGAGGCAATGAGCAGTTCTTC
TRBD2	TRBJ2-3	TRBV4-1	NA	CASSGRAGESDTQYF	TGCGCCAGCAGCGGAAGGGCGGGGGAATCAGATACGCAGTATTTT
NA	TRBJ2-1	TRBV19	NA	CASSIFGSRIFDEQFF	TGTGCCAGTAGTATTTTCGGGTCTCGGATTTTCGATGAGCAGTTCTTC
NA	TRBJ1-1	TRBV5-5	once	CASSHQGWITEAFF	TGTGCCAGCAGCCATCAGGGGTGGATCACTGAAGCTTTCTTT
NA	TRBJ2-7	TRBV4-3	NA	CASSQTGRSKHEQYF	TGCGCCAGCAGCCAGACAGGGAGGTCCAAACACGAGCAGTACTTC
TRBD2	TRBJ2-7	TRBV4-1	NA	CASSQIAGGPYEQYF	TGCGCCAGCAGCCAAATTGCGGGGGGGCCTTACGAGCAGTACTTC
TRBD1	TRBJ1-5	TRBV7-2	NA	CASSAYRGWQPQHF	TGTGCCAGCAGCGCATACAGGGGTTGGCAGCCCCAGCATTTT
TRBD1	TRBJ2-1	TRBV5-5	NA	CASSRTGGDYNEQFF	TGTGCCAGCAGCCGGACAGGGGGAGATTACAATGAGCAGTTCTTC
TRBD1	TRBJ2-1	TRBV29-1	NA	CSGQGQRNNEQFF	TGCAGCGGACAGGGACAGAGAAACAATGAGCAGTTCTTC
TRBD1	TRBJ1-6	TRBV6-5	NA	CASSYWTGEGSPLHF	TGTGCCAGCAGTTACTGGACAGGCGAGGGTTCACCCCTCCACTTT
TRBD1	TRBJ1-5	TRBV6-1	NA	CASTQQGAQPQHF	TGTGCCAGCACCCAACAGGGGGCTCAGCCCCAGCATTTT
NA	TRBJ1-4	TRBV3-1/TRBV3-2	NA	CASSQIGSPGEKLFF	TGTGCCAGCAGCCAGATTGGGTCACCGGGGGAAAAACTGTTTTTT
NA	TRBJ2-7	TRBV5-1	few	CASSLDLGGYEQYF	TGCGCCAGCAGCTTGGACCTAGGGGGCTACGAGCAGTACTTC
TRBD1	TRBJ1-4	TRBV6-5	NA	CASSSLGTGEEKLFF	TGTGCCAGCAGTTCCCTAGGAACAGGGGAGGAAAAACTGTTTTTT
NA	TRBJ2-3	TRBV4-2	NA	CASSQVAEVMQYF	TGTGCCAGCAGCCAAGTCGCGGAGGTGATGCAGTATTTT
NA	TRBJ1-3	TRBV6-5	NA	CASRVQGKGNTIYF	TGTGCCAGCAGAGTACAGGGAAAGGGAAACACCATATATTTT
TRBD1	TRBJ2-2	TRBV7-8	NA	CASSLASRQGAPGELFF	TGTGCCAGCAGCTTAGCATCCCGACAGGGGGCCCCCGGGGAGCTGTTTTTT
TRBD1	TRBJ1-2	TRBV30	NA	CAWSQGDNGYTF	TGTGCCTGGAGTCAGGGGGATAATGGCTACACCTTC
NA	TRBJ1-1	TRBV19	NA	CASDRGTAANTEAFF	TGTGCCAGTGACCGCGGTACAGCGGCGAACACTGAAGCTTTCTTT
NA	TRBJ2-1	TRBV7-2	NA	CASSRSLGRGSYNEQFF	TGTGCCAGCAGCCGCTCACTCGGCAGGGGCTCCTACAATGAGCAGTTCTTC